These T cell receptor beta chains were read from a single sample in a study of blood T cells in healthy people across ages. TCRdb re-derived calls from the 5' RACE reads in MiXCR, one entry per CDR3 protein. In the table there are approximately 1.5 million distinct CDR3 sequences, almost 35% of which are singletons. Sequencing was carried out using blood. The receptors derive from a woman aged 25 to 45 in good health. CDR3s include the opening cysteine and the closing phenylalanine or tryptophan. The D gene is left open where the match is weak. Only part of the rows carry a size: once, few, many, or a class if the clone is expanded.

size: NA; J: TRBJ1-2; V: TRBV21-1; D: NA; DNA: TGTGCCAGTCGAGCCCCAGGACTTTATAACTATGGCTACACCTTC; CDR3: CASRAPGLYNYGYTF
size: NA; J: TRBJ2-1; V: TRBV5-5; D: NA; DNA: TGTGCCAGCAGCTTTTCCCCCCGGACTGGCGGAATAAATGAGCAGTTCTTC; CDR3: CASSFSPRTGGINEQFF
size: NA; J: TRBJ2-1; V: TRBV7-3; D: TRBD2; DNA: TGTGCCAGCAGCTGCGGGACTAGCGGGGACTACAATGAGCAGTTCTTC; CDR3: CASSCGTSGDYNEQFF
size: NA; J: TRBJ1-2; V: TRBV5-6; D: NA; DNA: TGTGCCAGCAGCAACGAACCCCAGGGGAACCGCTATGGCTACACCTTC; CDR3: CASSNEPQGNRYGYTF
size: few; J: TRBJ1-5; V: TRBV7-2; D: NA; DNA: TGTGCCAGCAGTTTGATGGGGGGGAGCAATCAGCCCCAGCATTTT; CDR3: CASSLMGGSNQPQHF
size: NA; J: TRBJ1-1; V: TRBV25-1; D: NA; DNA: TGTGCCAGCAGTGCGTCATGGGACGGTGAAGCTTTCTTT; CDR3: CASSASWDGEAFF
size: NA; J: TRBJ2-1; V: TRBV7-9; D: TRBD2; DNA: TGTGCCAGCAGCTCCGATTTGCGGGGGTCTGAGCAGTTCTTC; CDR3: CASSSDLRGSEQFF
size: NA; J: TRBJ2-1; V: TRBV9; D: TRBD2; DNA: TGTACCAGCAGCGCGACTAGCGGGGGGGCCTTGGGATCCTACAATGAGCAGTTCTTC; CDR3: CTSSATSGGALGSYNEQFF
size: NA; J: TRBJ1-5; V: TRBV15; D: TRBD1; DNA: TGTGCCACCAGCCTCGCAGGGGGGGAACAGCCCCAGCATTTT; CDR3: CATSLAGGEQPQHF
size: NA; J: TRBJ2-3; V: TRBV5-1; D: TRBD2; DNA: TGCGCCAGCAGCAAGCCCGAGGCGGGGGTCTACACAGATACGCAGTATTTT; CDR3: CASSKPEAGVYTDTQYF
size: NA; J: TRBJ2-7; V: TRBV20-1; D: TRBD1; DNA: TGCAGTGCTAGGGGCAGGGGGCGGTACGAGCAGTACTTC; CDR3: CSARGRGRYEQYF
size: NA; J: TRBJ2-1; V: TRBV3-1; D: NA; DNA: TGTGCCAGCAGCCGAGCCGGGACATACGCCGGCAATGAGCAGTTCTTC; CDR3: CASSRAGTYAGNEQFF
size: NA; J: TRBJ1-1; V: TRBV13; D: NA; DNA: TGTGCCAGCAGCTTAAGCGGAGACCTCATGAACACTGAAGCTTTCTTT; CDR3: CASSLSGDLMNTEAFF
size: few; J: TRBJ2-7; V: TRBV5-1; D: NA; DNA: TGCGCCAGCAGCGGGGGGACAAACAACTACGAGCAGTACTTC; CDR3: CASSGGTNNYEQYF
size: NA; J: TRBJ2-7; V: TRBV19; D: TRBD1; DNA: TGTGCCAGTAGTACTTCTGGGCAGGGGGCCTACAAGCAGTACTTC; CDR3: CASSTSGQGAYKQYF
size: NA; J: TRBJ1-1; V: TRBV7-9; D: NA; DNA: TGTGCCAGCAGCCCACAGGGCCGTAGAGCTGAAGCTTTCTTT; CDR3: CASSPQGRRAEAFF
size: NA; J: TRBJ2-3; V: TRBV4-1; D: TRBD2; DNA: TGCGCCAGCAGCCAAGAGATTAGGGTCCTGAGCCTAGCGGGAGCCCTTCCAGATACGCAGTATTTT; CDR3: CASSQEIRVLSLAGALPDTQYF
size: few; J: TRBJ2-5; V: TRBV30; D: NA; DNA: TGTGCCTGGAGTCTCAGCCTGTGGGAGACCCAGTACTTC; CDR3: CAWSLSLWETQYF
size: few; J: TRBJ2-3; V: TRBV6-2/TRBV6-3; D: NA; DNA: TGTGCCAGCAGTTATAGGATTAGCACAGATACGCAGTATTTT; CDR3: CASSYRISTDTQYF
size: few; J: TRBJ2-4; V: TRBV2; D: NA; DNA: TGTGCCAGCAGTGACACCAAGCTAGCCAAAAACATTCAGTACTTC; CDR3: CASSDTKLAKNIQYF
size: many; J: TRBJ2-7; V: TRBV13; D: NA; DNA: TGTGCCAGCAGCTCCCTAGGTAGCGGTTCTACCGGGCAGTACTTC; CDR3: CASSSLGSGSTGQYF
size: NA; J: TRBJ2-1; V: TRBV20-1; D: TRBD2; DNA: TGCAGTGCTAGAAATCTGTGGGGGGAGGGAACGCATGAGCAGTTCTTC; CDR3: CSARNLWGEGTHEQFF
size: NA; J: TRBJ2-1; V: TRBV12-3/TRBV12-4; D: NA; DNA: TGTGCCAGCAGTTTACAGGCCAGAGGAGGATACAATGAGCAGTTCTTC; CDR3: CASSLQARGGYNEQFF
size: NA; J: TRBJ1-1; V: TRBV6-1; D: NA; DNA: TGTGCCAGCAGTGTTGGGGGGGCAGCCATGAACACTGAAGCTTTCTTT; CDR3: CASSVGGAAMNTEAFF
size: few; J: TRBJ1-4; V: TRBV6-1; D: NA; DNA: TGTGCCAGCAGGACTTCCGGGACGTCGGGCGGAAAACTGTTTTTT; CDR3: CASRTSGTSGGKLFF
size: NA; J: TRBJ2-3; V: TRBV11-2; D: NA; DNA: TGTGCCAGCAGCTTAGTTGACAGTCGAGATACGCAGTATTTT; CDR3: CASSLVDSRDTQYF
size: NA; J: TRBJ2-2; V: TRBV5-1; D: NA; DNA: TGCGCCAGCAGCTTTGATCCGGGACAAAACGCCGGGGAGCTGTTTTTT; CDR3: CASSFDPGQNAGELFF
size: NA; J: TRBJ2-7; V: TRBV3-1; D: TRBD2; DNA: TGTGCCAGCACCTTCTCGTCTAGCGGGGCCTACGAGCAGTACTTC; CDR3: CASTFSSSGAYEQYF
size: NA; J: TRBJ2-3; V: TRBV7-9; D: NA; DNA: TGTACCAGCAGCTTATCAGTTACTGATACGCAGTATTTT; CDR3: CTSSLSVTDTQYF
size: NA; J: TRBJ2-3; V: TRBV4-1; D: TRBD2; DNA: TGCGCCAGCAGCCAAGAGGCCGGGACTAGTTTTGGCACAGATACGCAGTATTTT; CDR3: CASSQEAGTSFGTDTQYF
size: few; J: TRBJ2-7; V: TRBV27; D: NA; DNA: TGTGCCAGCAGTTCGCCTGGGCACCCGGGGTACGAGCAGTACTTC; CDR3: CASSSPGHPGYEQYF
size: NA; J: TRBJ2-1; V: TRBV10-3; D: NA; DNA: TGTGCCATCAGTGTTGCGGACAGCTCCTACAATGAGCAGTTCTTC; CDR3: CAISVADSSYNEQFF
size: many; J: TRBJ2-7; V: TRBV7-2; D: TRBD2; DNA: TGTGCCAGCAGCTTAGCGACGGGGGGGAGCTCCTACGAGCAGTACTTC; CDR3: CASSLATGGSSYEQYF
size: few; J: TRBJ2-1; V: TRBV4-1; D: TRBD2; DNA: TGCGCCAGCAGCCGTGGGGGACTAGCGGTTTTGGGGAATGAGCAGTTCTTC; CDR3: CASSRGGLAVLGNEQFF
size: few; J: TRBJ1-5; V: TRBV4-1; D: NA; DNA: TGCGCCAGCAGCCAAGACGGGGCAGGGGACAATCAGCCCCAGCATTTT; CDR3: CASSQDGAGDNQPQHF
size: few; J: TRBJ2-7; V: TRBV20-1; D: NA; DNA: TGCAGTGCGCGGGATGGGGGTGGGGCGGTCCACGAGCAGTACTTC; CDR3: CSARDGGGAVHEQYF
size: NA; J: TRBJ2-5; V: TRBV20-1; D: NA; DNA: TGCAGTGCTAGAAGACTAGTTCTCCAAGAGACCCAGTACTTC; CDR3: CSARRLVLQETQYF
size: few; J: TRBJ2-3; V: TRBV7-9; D: NA; DNA: TGTGCCGCCGAAGCCCAGGGCGGTTCAGATACGCAGTATTTT; CDR3: CAAEAQGGSDTQYF
size: NA; J: TRBJ2-4; V: TRBV5-1; D: NA; DNA: TGCGCCAGCAGCTTGGGAGAGCCAAACATTCAGTACTTC; CDR3: CASSLGEPNIQYF
size: NA; J: TRBJ1-2; V: TRBV20-1; D: NA; DNA: TGCAGTGCTATGACTCGGGGACCCTATGGCTACACCTTC; CDR3: CSAMTRGPYGYTF
size: few; J: TRBJ2-5; V: TRBV20-1; D: TRBD1; DNA: TGCAGTGCTAGAGCGGACAGGGCAGAGACCCAGTACTTC; CDR3: CSARADRAETQYF
size: few; J: TRBJ2-7; V: TRBV5-1; D: TRBD1; DNA: TGCGCCAGCAGCCAGACAGGGGGTGCCTACGAGCAGTACTTC; CDR3: CASSQTGGAYEQYF
size: few; J: TRBJ2-5; V: TRBV9; D: NA; DNA: TGTGCCAGCAGCGTTTCTGCCAAGGAAGAGACCCAGTACTTC; CDR3: CASSVSAKEETQYF
size: NA; J: TRBJ2-1; V: TRBV4-1; D: TRBD2; DNA: TGCGCCAGCAGCGCAGTCACTAGCGGGAGCACTGAGCAGTTCTTC; CDR3: CASSAVTSGSTEQFF
size: few; J: TRBJ1-4; V: TRBV29-1; D: NA; DNA: TGCAGCGTCCAGGGAGTAACTAATGAAAAACTGTTTTTT; CDR3: CSVQGVTNEKLFF
size: few; J: TRBJ2-1; V: TRBV20-1; D: TRBD2; DNA: TGCAGTGCCCCAGCGGGGGGAAGCGAGAATGAGCAGTTCTTC; CDR3: CSAPAGGSENEQFF
size: once; J: TRBJ1-1; V: TRBV27; D: NA; DNA: TGTGCCAGCAGAAGCGACTGGGGGTCCTGGGGTGAAGCTTTCTTT; CDR3: CASRSDWGSWGEAFF
size: NA; J: TRBJ1-1; V: TRBV5-1; D: NA; DNA: TGCGCCAGCAGCTATGGGACGGAGCATGGGATCGAAGCTTTCTTT; CDR3: CASSYGTEHGIEAFF
size: NA; J: TRBJ1-5; V: TRBV2; D: NA; DNA: TGTGCCAGCAGTGGGTTATTTATAGGTAATCAGCCCCAGCATTTT; CDR3: CASSGLFIGNQPQHF
size: many; J: TRBJ2-1; V: TRBV4-1; D: NA; DNA: TGCGCCAGCAGCCCTGGGGGGGCCGGAGTGGCGGGTGAGCAGTTCTTC; CDR3: CASSPGGAGVAGEQFF
size: few; J: TRBJ1-1; V: TRBV7-8; D: NA; DNA: TGTGCCAGCAGCTTTGCCACAGACACTGAAGCTTTCTTT; CDR3: CASSFATDTEAFF
size: few; J: TRBJ1-5; V: TRBV28; D: NA; DNA: TGTGCCAGCAGCCCCGACAGGACCGCACATAGCAATCAGCCCCAGCATTTT; CDR3: CASSPDRTAHSNQPQHF
size: few; J: TRBJ2-1; V: TRBV10-3; D: TRBD2; DNA: TGTGCCATCAGTGACCAAGCGGGGGATGAGCAGTTCTTC; CDR3: CAISDQAGDEQFF
size: few; J: TRBJ1-1; V: TRBV12-3/TRBV12-4; D: NA; DNA: TGTGCCAGCACCCAGAGACCGGAGGCTCCTGAAGCTTTCTTT; CDR3: CASTQRPEAPEAFF
size: NA; J: TRBJ1-1; V: TRBV20-1; D: TRBD1; DNA: TGCAGTGCTTCTAAGGACAGGGGGGGGACTGAAGCTTTCTTT; CDR3: CSASKDRGGTEAFF
size: NA; J: TRBJ1-2; V: TRBV3-1; D: NA; DNA: TGTGCCAGCAGCCAAGGCTCGGCATTTGATGGCTACACCTTC; CDR3: CASSQGSAFDGYTF
size: NA; J: TRBJ1-2; V: TRBV10-2; D: TRBD1; DNA: TGCGCCAGCAGAGAGAGACAGGGGCTAAATGGCTACACCTTC; CDR3: CASRERQGLNGYTF